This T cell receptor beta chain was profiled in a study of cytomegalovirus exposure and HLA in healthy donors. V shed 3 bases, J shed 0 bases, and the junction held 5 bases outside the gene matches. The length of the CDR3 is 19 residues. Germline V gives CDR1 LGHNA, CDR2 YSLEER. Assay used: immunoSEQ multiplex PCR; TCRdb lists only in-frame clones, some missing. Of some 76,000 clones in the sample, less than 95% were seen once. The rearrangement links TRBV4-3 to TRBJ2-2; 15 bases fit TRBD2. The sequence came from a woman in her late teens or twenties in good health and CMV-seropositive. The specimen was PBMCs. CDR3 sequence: CASSQGTSGGQSNTGELFF. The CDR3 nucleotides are TGCGCCAGCAGCCAGGGGACTAGCGGGGGGCAGTCGAACACCGGGGAGCTGTTTTTT.